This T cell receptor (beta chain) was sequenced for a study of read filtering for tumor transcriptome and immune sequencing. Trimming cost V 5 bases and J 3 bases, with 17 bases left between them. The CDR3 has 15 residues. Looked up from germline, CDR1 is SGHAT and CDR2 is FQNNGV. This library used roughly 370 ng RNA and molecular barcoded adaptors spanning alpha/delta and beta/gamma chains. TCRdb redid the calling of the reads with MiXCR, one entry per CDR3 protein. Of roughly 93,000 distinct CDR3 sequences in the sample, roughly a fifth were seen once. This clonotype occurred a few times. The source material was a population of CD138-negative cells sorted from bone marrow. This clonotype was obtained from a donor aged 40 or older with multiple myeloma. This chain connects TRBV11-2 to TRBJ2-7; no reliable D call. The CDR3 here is CASSPRNGRDYEQYF. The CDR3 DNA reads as TGTGCCAGCAGCCCCCGAAACGGACGTGACTACGAGCAGTACTTC. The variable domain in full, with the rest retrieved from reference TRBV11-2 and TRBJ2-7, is EAGVAQSPRYKIIEKRQSVAFWCNPISGHATLYWYQQILGQGPKLLIQFQNNGVVDDSQLPKDRFSAERLKGVDSTLKIQPAKLEDSAVYLCASSPRNGRDYEQYFGPGTRLTVT.